This T cell receptor (beta chain) comes out of a study of blood T cell repertoires in COVID-19. Study-wide context: The study drew acute and convalescent COVID-19 samples from the United States, Italy and Spain.

Seattle-derived patients entered the study during active infection and were followed longitudinally. Sequencing was performed with immunoSEQ multiplex PCR; in TCRdb, only in-frame clones are kept and a portion is missing. The sample gives under 450,000 clones, about nine tenths of which show up once; around 12% is in the top ten. There are 15 residues in the CDR3. The V gene end was trimmed by 4 bases and the J gene end by 5 bases; junction bases not matched to a gene: 9. Germline V gene lookup returns CDR1 SGHAT and CDR2 FQNNGV. The sequenced sample was peripheral blood. The source is a woman in her forties or fifties with COVID-19, enrolled during active disease. J is TRBJ1-1 and V is TRBV11-2; TRBD1 matches 8 bases. CDR3 sequence: CASSWGGQGTTEAFF. CDR3 in DNA: TGTGCCAGCAGCTGGGGAGGACAGGGTACGACTGAAGCTTTCTTT.